The present T cell receptor (beta chain) was sequenced within a study of cytomegalovirus exposure and HLA in healthy donors. V lost 5 bases to trimming and J lost 6 bases; unmatched junction nucleotides: 1. Germline-derived CDR1 and CDR2 are MNHNY and SVGAGI (reference sequence). The length of the CDR3 is 12 residues. PCR employed 60 Vbeta and 13 Jbeta primers. Repertoires were generated with immunoSEQ multiplex PCR, while TCRdb's copy carries only in-frame clones and drops some. This table holds 140,000 or so clones, about 70% found once. Note on this clone: The antigen remains undetermined.

General study findings and limits: Immune exposure information comprised only CMV serostatus.

J is TRBJ1-5 and V is TRBV6-6; 7 bases are shared with TRBD1. The TCR sequence derives from a man aged 60-69 years in good health and CMV-seronegative. The sample was PBMCs. The CDR3 loop reads CASSRQGQPQHF. The CDR3 DNA follows: TGTGCCAGCAGTCGACAGGGTCAGCCCCAGCATTTT.